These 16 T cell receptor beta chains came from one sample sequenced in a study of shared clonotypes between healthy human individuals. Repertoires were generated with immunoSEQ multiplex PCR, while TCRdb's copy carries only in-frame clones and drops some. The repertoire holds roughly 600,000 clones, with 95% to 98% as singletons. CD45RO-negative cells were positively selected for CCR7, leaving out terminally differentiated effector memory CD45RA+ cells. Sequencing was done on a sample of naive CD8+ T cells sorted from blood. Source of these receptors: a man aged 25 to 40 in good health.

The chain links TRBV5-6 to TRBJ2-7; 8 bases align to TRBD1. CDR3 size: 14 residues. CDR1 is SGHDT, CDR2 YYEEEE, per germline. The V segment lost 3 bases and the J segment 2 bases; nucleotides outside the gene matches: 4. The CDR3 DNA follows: TGTGCCAGCAGCTCGACAGGGGAAACCTACGAGCAGTACTTC. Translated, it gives CASSSTGETYEQYF.

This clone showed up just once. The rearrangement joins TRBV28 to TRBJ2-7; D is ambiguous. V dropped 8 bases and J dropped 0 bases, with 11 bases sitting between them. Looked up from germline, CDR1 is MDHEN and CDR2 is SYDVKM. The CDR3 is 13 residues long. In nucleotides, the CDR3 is TGTGCCAGCGGCCCCGAGGTCTCCTACGAGCAGTACTTC. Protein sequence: CASGPEVSYEQYF.

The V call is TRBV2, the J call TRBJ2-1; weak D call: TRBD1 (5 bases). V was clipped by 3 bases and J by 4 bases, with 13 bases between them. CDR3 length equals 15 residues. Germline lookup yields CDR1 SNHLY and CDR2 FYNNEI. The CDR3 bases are TGTGCCAGCAGTGATATGGGGCTGGAGTACAATGAGCAGTTCTTC. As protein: CASSDMGLEYNEQFF.

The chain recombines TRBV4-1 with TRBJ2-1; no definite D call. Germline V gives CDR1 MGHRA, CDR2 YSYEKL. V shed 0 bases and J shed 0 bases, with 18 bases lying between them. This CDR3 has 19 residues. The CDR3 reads CASSQDQLGDLSSYNEQFF. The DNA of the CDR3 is TGCGCCAGCAGCCAAGATCAGTTGGGCGACCTTAGCTCCTACAATGAGCAGTTCTTC.

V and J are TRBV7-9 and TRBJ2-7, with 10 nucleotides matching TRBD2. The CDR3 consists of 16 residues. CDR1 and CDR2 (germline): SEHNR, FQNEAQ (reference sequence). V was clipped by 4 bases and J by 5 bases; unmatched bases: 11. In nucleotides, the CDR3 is TGTGCCAGCAGCTCCCTGGCTAGCGGGAGTTTTCACGAGCAGTACTTC. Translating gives CASSSLASGSFHEQYF.

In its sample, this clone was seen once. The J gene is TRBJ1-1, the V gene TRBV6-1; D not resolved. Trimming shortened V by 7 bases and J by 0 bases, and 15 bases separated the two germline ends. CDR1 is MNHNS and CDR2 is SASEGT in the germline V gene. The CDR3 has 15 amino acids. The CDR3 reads CASIALLGLNTEAFF. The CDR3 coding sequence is TGTGCCAGCATCGCGCTCCTAGGGCTGAACACTGAAGCTTTCTTT.

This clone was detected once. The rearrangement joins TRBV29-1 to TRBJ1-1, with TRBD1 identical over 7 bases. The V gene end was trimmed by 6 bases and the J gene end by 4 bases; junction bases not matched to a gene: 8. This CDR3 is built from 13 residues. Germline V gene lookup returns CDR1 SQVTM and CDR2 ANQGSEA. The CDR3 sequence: CSVGRQGGTEAFF. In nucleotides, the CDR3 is TGCAGCGTGGGGAGACAGGGAGGCACTGAAGCTTTCTTT.

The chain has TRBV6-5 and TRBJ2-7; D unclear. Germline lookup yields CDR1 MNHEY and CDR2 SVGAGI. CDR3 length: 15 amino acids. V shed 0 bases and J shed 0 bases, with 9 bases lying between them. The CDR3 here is CASSYSWTSSYEQYF. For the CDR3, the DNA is TGTGCCAGCAGTTACTCATGGACCTCCTCCTACGAGCAGTACTTC.

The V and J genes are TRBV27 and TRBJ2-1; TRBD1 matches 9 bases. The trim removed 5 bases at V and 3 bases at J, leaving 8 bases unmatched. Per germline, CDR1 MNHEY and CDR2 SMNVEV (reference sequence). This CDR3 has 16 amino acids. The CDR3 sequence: CASSPQTGGIYNEQFF. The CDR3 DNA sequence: TGTGCCAGCAGTCCCCAGACAGGGGGGATCTACAATGAGCAGTTCTTC.

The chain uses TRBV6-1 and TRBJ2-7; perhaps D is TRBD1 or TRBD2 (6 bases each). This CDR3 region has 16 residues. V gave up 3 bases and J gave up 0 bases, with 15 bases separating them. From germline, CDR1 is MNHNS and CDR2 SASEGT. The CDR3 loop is CASSELGGLVSYEQYF. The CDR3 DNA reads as TGTGCCAGCAGTGAGTTAGGGGGGCTGGTCTCCTACGAGCAGTACTTC.

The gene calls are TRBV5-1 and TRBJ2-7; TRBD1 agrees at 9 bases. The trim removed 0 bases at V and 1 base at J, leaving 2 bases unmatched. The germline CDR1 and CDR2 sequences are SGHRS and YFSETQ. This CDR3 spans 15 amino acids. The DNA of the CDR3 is TGCGCCAGCAGCTTGGCCGGGACAGGGTCCTACGAGCAGTACTTC. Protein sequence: CASSLAGTGSYEQYF.

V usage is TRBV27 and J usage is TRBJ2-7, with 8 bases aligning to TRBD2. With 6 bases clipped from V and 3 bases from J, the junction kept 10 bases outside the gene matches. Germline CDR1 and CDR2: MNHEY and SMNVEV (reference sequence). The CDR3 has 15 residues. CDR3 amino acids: CASSKTSGSDYEQYF. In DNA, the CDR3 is TGTGCCAGCAGCAAAACTAGCGGTTCGGACTACGAGCAGTACTTC.

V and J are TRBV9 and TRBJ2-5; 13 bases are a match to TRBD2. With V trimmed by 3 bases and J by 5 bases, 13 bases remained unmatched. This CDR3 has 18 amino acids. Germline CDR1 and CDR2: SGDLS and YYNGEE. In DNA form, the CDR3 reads TGTGCCAGCAGCGCCATAGGTACCGGACTAGCGGGAGTTGAGACCCAGTACTTC. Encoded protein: CASSAIGTGLAGVETQYF.

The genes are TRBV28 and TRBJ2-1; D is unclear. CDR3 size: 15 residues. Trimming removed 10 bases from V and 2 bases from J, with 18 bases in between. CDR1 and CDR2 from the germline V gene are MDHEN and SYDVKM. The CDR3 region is CAISIGRSPYNEQFF. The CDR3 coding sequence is TGTGCCATATCAATTGGACGCAGCCCCTACAATGAGCAGTTCTTC.

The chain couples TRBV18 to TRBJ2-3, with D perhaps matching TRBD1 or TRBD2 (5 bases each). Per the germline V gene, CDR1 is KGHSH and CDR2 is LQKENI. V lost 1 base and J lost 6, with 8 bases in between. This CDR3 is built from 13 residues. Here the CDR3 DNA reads TGTGCCAGCTCACCACGGGGGTGGGATACGCAGTATTTT. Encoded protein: CASSPRGWDTQYF.

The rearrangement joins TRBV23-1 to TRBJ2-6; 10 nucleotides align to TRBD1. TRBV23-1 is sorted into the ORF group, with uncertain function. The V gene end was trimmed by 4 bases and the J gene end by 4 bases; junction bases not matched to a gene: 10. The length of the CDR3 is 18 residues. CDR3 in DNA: TGCGCCAGCAGTCCACCCGGGACAGGGGCTTCGGGGGCCAACGTCCTGACTTTC. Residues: CASSPPGTGASGANVLTF.